This entry describes one T cell receptor (beta chain). The data derive from a study of blood T cell repertoires in COVID-19. In the original analysis: From reference gene primer amplification, estimates of nucleated cell counts were derived. Sequenced by immunoSEQ multiplex PCR; TCRdb stores in-frame clones only, minus some. For V, J and clone size, that table is used; D and trimming come from the DNA. The sample contains some 150,000 clones, approximately 87% of which appear only once. There are 15 residues in the CDR3. Trimming cost V 4 bases and J 4 bases; bases outside gene matches: 6. CDR1 is SGHRS, CDR2 YFSETQ, per germline.

Sequencing used peripheral blood. The chain recombines TRBV5-1 with TRBJ1-1; 11 nucleotides agree with TRBD1. This clonotype was sampled from a woman in her thirties or forties with acute or convalescent COVID-19. CDR3 sequence (DNA): TGCGCCAGCAGCGACCCCGGGACAGGGGGCACTGAAGCTTTCTTT. Protein sequence: CASSDPGTGGTEAFF.